A selection of T cell receptor beta chains follows, all from one sample in a study of blood T cell repertoires in COVID-19. Profiling relied on immunoSEQ multiplex PCR, and the TCRdb table lists in-frame clones only, not all of them. The table has 35,000 to 45,000 clones, approximately 86% seen once. Sample: peripheral blood. These receptors were obtained from a human donor in a cohort sampled during active COVID-19. The CDR3 runs from the conserved cysteine through the conserved F or W. The D gene is left open where the match is weak. Not all rows give a size; the values are once, few, many and, for expanded clones, a class.

j_call	v_call	d_call	clone_size	cdr3_aa	cdr3_nt
TRBJ2-2	TRBV18	.	.	CASSRLQANTGELFF	TGTGCCAGCTCACGCCTGCAGGCGAACACCGGGGAGCTGTTTTTT
TRBJ2-3	TRBV5-4	.	.	CASSLGQPDTQYF	TGTGCCAGCAGCTTGGGGCAACCAGATACGCAGTATTTT
TRBJ2-7	TRBV19	TRBD1	.	CASRTTGAASYEQYF	TGTGCCAGTAGAACGACAGGGGCCGCTTCCTACGAGCAGTACTTC
TRBJ2-5	TRBV4-1	.	few	CASSQVSGLRGETQYF	TGCGCCAGCAGCCAAGTTTCGGGGTTGCGAGGGGAGACCCAGTACTTC
TRBJ1-6	TRBV5-1	.	.	CASSLLAGIDSPLHF	TGCGCCAGCAGCTTGCTAGCAGGAATTGATTCACCCCTCCACTTT
TRBJ2-7	TRBV7-2	.	.	CASSSRGTYEQYF	TGTGCCAGCAGCTCCCGGGGTACCTACGAGCAGTACTTC
TRBJ2-5	TRBV10-3	TRBD1	.	CAISGGQGETQYF	TGTGCCATCAGTGGGGGACAGGGGGAGACCCAGTACTTC
TRBJ1-1	TRBV7-2	TRBD1	.	CASSLDRGRGEAFF	TGTGCCAGCAGCTTAGACAGGGGCCGGGGGGAAGCTTTCTTT
TRBJ1-6	TRBV5-1	.	.	CASRMAAGSPLHF	TGCGCCAGCAGAATGGCGGCGGGTTCACCCCTCCACTTT
TRBJ2-3	TRBV29-1	.	.	CSVATGDTQYF	TGCAGCGTCGCGACGGGGGATACGCAGTATTTT
TRBJ2-6	TRBV3-1/TRBV3-2	.	.	CASALSSGANVLTF	TGTGCCAGCGCGCTTTCCTCTGGGGCCAACGTCCTGACTTTC
TRBJ2-7	TRBV5-6	TRBD2	.	CASSLRGRGGEQYF	TGTGCCAGCAGCTTGCGGGGTAGGGGAGGGGAGCAGTACTTC
TRBJ2-1	TRBV27	TRBD2	.	CASSLWGLATYNEQFF	TGTGCCAGCAGTTTATGGGGACTAGCAACTTACAATGAGCAGTTCTTC
TRBJ2-5	TRBV5-4	.	.	CASSSNGGRETQYF	TGTGCCAGCAGCTCCAACGGAGGGAGGGAGACCCAGTACTTC
TRBJ2-3	TRBV9	.	.	CASSVAGPGGGTDTQYF	TGTGCCAGCAGCGTAGCCGGGCCGGGCGGGGGCACAGATACGCAGTATTTT
TRBJ2-3	TRBV6-4	TRBD2	.	CASSDSSGAADTQYF	TGTGCCAGCAGTGACTCCAGCGGGGCGGCAGATACGCAGTATTTT
TRBJ1-1	TRBV10-3	TRBD1	.	CAISRDRGEAFF	TGTGCCATCAGTAGGGACAGGGGTGAAGCTTTCTTT
TRBJ2-5	TRBV3-1/TRBV3-2	TRBD2	.	CATSPARPGGGETQYF	TGTGCCACCTCGCCGGCTCGGCCGGGGGGGGGAGAGACCCAGTACTTC
TRBJ2-3	TRBV2	.	.	CASSPQWGGAQNTQYF	TGTGCCAGCAGTCCCCAGTGGGGGGGCGCCCAGAATACGCAGTATTTT
TRBJ2-7	TRBV20-1	.	.	CSAADSYEQYF	TGCAGTGCAGCGGACTCCTACGAGCAGTACTTC
TRBJ2-5	TRBV9	TRBD2	.	CASSVTPLAAGETQYF	TGTGCCAGCAGCGTTACCCCTCTAGCGGCGGGGGAGACCCAGTACTTC
TRBJ2-2	TRBV3-1/TRBV3-2	.	.	CASSHPYTGELFF	TGTGCCAGCAGCCATCCTTACACCGGGGAGCTGTTTTTT
TRBJ1-2	TRBV6-5	.	medium-sized	CASRSTDNYGYTF	TGTGCCAGCAGATCGACAGACAACTATGGCTACACCTTC
TRBJ2-5	TRBV2	.	.	CASSVEGSGTQYF	TGTGCCAGCAGTGTGGAGGGTTCGGGGACCCAGTACTTC
TRBJ2-1	TRBV15	.	.	CATSRELFASPTNEQFF	TGTGCCACCAGCAGAGAACTTTTTGCTAGCCCAACGAATGAGCAGTTCTTC
TRBJ2-3	TRBV19	TRBD2	.	CASSTSGASTDTQYF	TGTGCCAGTAGTACTAGCGGGGCTAGCACAGATACGCAGTATTTT
TRBJ2-2	TRBV2	TRBD1	.	CASSLTGGTGELFF	TGTGCCAGCAGCCTGACAGGGGGCACCGGGGAGCTGTTTTTT
TRBJ2-3	TRBV3-1/TRBV3-2	.	few	CASSQKQGGPDTQYF	TGTGCCAGCAGCCAAAAACAGGGGGGGCCAGATACGCAGTATTTT
TRBJ2-1	TRBV5-1	TRBD2	.	CASSPVGLAGGGEQFF	TGCGCCAGCAGCCCGGTGGGACTAGCGGGGGGAGGTGAGCAGTTCTTC
TRBJ2-1	TRBV3-1/TRBV3-2	.	.	CASSQGRRGPLLAIHNEQFF	TGTGCCAGCAGCCAGGGGAGGCGGGGGCCTTTACTGGCAATCCACAATGAGCAGTTCTTC
TRBJ2-1	TRBV19	TRBD2	.	CASNSGGAGSYNEQFF	TGTGCCAGTAATAGCGGGGGGGCCGGCTCCTACAATGAGCAGTTCTTC
TRBJ1-5	TRBV30	.	once	CAWASGSSNQPQHF	TGTGCCTGGGCCAGCGGCAGTAGCAATCAGCCCCAGCATTTT
TRBJ2-7	TRBV10-1	.	.	CASSGQSGGYEQYF	TGCGCCAGCAGTGGTCAGAGCGGCGGGTACGAGCAGTACTTC
TRBJ2-7	TRBV29-1	.	.	CSLRVYEQYF	TGCAGCCTACGGGTGTACGAGCAGTACTTC
TRBJ2-5	TRBV9	.	.	CASPGAYQETQYF	TGTGCCAGCCCGGGAGCGTACCAAGAGACCCAGTACTTC
TRBJ2-5	TRBV6-2/TRBV6-3	.	.	CASSSTDKSRGTQYF	TGTGCCAGCAGTTCCACGGACAAGTCGAGAGGGACCCAGTACTTC
TRBJ2-3	TRBV2	TRBD2	.	CASRTSGGRRPDTQYF	TGTGCCAGCCGAACTAGCGGGGGGCGCCGGCCAGATACGCAGTATTTT
TRBJ2-1	TRBV28	TRBD2	.	CASSLLAGVLREQFF	TGTGCCAGCAGTCTCCTAGCGGGGGTGCTCCGAGAGCAGTTCTTC
TRBJ1-2	TRBV6-5	TRBD1	.	CASSYTQGVGYTF	TGTGCCAGCAGTTACACCCAGGGGGTCGGCTACACCTTC
TRBJ2-4	TRBV9	.	.	CASSVGGKNIQYF	TGTGCCAGCAGCGTAGGAGGGAAAAACATTCAGTACTTC
TRBJ2-1	TRBV11-2	.	few	CASSTTGRFYNEQFF	TGTGCCAGCAGCACAACAGGGAGATTCTACAATGAGCAGTTCTTC
TRBJ2-3	TRBV6-2/TRBV6-3	TRBD2	.	CASSPSGGAWVPDTQYF	TGTGCCAGCAGCCCTAGCGGGGGGGCCTGGGTTCCAGATACGCAGTATTTT